This record looks at one TCR beta chain sequence and its context. Its cognate antigen is unknown. 5'RACE with constant-segment primers built TCRalpha and TCRbeta cDNA libraries with UMIs. TCRdb re-called the 5' RACE reads with MiXCR, one entry per CDR3 protein. The sample carries 300,000 to 400,000 distinct CDR3 sequences, around an eighth recorded once. These data are taken from a study of T-cell memory formation after mild COVID-19. General study results and limits: Balance between CD4 and CD8 was seen in clones contracting day 15 to 85, and a CD4+ lean was seen in later expanders. Contracting CD4+ clones were located mainly in CM and EM, and CD8+ clones in EMRA. Whether day 37 second-wave clones are SARS-CoV-2-specific was not confirmed.

This CDR3 has 14 amino acids. Germline V gene data show CDR1 as MNHEY and CDR2 as SVGEGT. The junction had 2 bases not matched to a gene; V was cut back by 2 bases and J by 2 bases. The V and J genes are TRBV6-2 or TRBV6-3 and TRBJ2-7, with TRBD1 identical over 8 bases. This sequence originates from a man between 18 and 29 years old who had mild COVID-19 (a few samples of this study predate the infection). Cell type and time point are not known. Sequenced material: PBMCs or a T cell subset sorted from them (not recorded which). CDR3 protein: CASSYPGQAYEQYF. The CDR3 coding sequence is TGTGCCAGCAGTTACCCGGGACAGGCCTACGAGCAGTACTTC.